Below, 20 T cell receptor beta chains from the same sample are listed, as sequenced in a study of blood T cell repertoires in COVID-19. TCRdb keeps only in-frame clones here, not all; method: immunoSEQ multiplex PCR. The table records some 340,000 clones, around 87% of them present only once. The sample taken for sequencing was PBMCs or T cells enriched from blood (not recorded which). Source of these receptors: a woman aged 30 to 39 who had recovered from COVID-19.

The DNA for the CDR3 is TGTGCCAGCAGCCAAGGGAGCTATCAGCCCCAGCATTTT. Its translation: CASSQGSYQPQHF. The chain carries TRBV3-1 (or the pseudogene TRBV3-2) and TRBJ1-5, with D uncertain. CDR1 LGHDT and CDR2 YNNKEL come from the germline V gene (reference sequence). This CDR3 has 13 amino acids. V lost 1 base, J lost 5 bases, and 6 bases lay in between.

This chain links TRBV7-2 with TRBJ2-1, with 11 nucleotides matching TRBD2. The CDR3 covers 18 residues. Germline V gene lookup returns CDR1 SGHTA and CDR2 FQGNSA. Germline trimming cut 5 bases from V and 3 bases from J; bases unmatched to any gene: 12. CDR3 residues: CASSEDSLAGGLYNEQFF. For the CDR3, the DNA is TGTGCCAGCAGCGAGGACTCTCTAGCGGGGGGCCTCTACAATGAGCAGTTCTTC.

A word on this clone: Other nucleotide sequences from this sample produce the same CDR3. The rearrangement uses TRBV7-9 and TRBJ1-2, with a possible D match to TRBD1 (5 bases). Trimming stripped 1 base from V and 4 bases from J, with 10 bases between. The germline CDR1 and CDR2 sequences are SEHNR and FQNEAQ (reference sequence). CDR3 size: 14 residues. CDR3 sequence: CASSLGGLSYGYTF. CDR3 bases: TGTGCCAGCAGCTTAGGGGGACTTAGCTATGGCTACACCTTC. Drawing the rest from reference TRBV7-9 and TRBJ1-2, the complete variable domain is DTGVSQNPRHKITKRGQNVTFRCDPISEHNRLYWYRQTLGQGPEFLTYFQNEAQLEKSRLLSDRFSAERPKGSFSTLEIQRTEQGDSAMYLCASSLGGLSYGYTFGSGTRLTVV.

The chain links TRBV19 to TRBJ1-6, with D perhaps TRBD1 (6 bases). Germline CDR1 is LNHDA and CDR2 is SQIVND (reference sequence). This CDR3 comprises 14 residues. Trimming took 4 bases from V and 10 from J, leaving 14 bases between them. The DNA for the CDR3 is TGTGCCAGTAGTAGTCAGGGGAGGGACTCACCCCTCCACTTT. Amino acid sequence: CASSSQGRDSPLHF.

The chain carries TRBV7-6 and TRBJ1-1, with 9 bases fitting TRBD1. V gave up 2 bases and J gave up 4 bases; unmatched junction bases: 5. Germline values: CDR1 SGHVS, CDR2 FNYEAQ. CDR3 length: 15 amino acids. Written as DNA, the CDR3 is TGTGCCAGCAGCTTATTGGGGACAGGGCCCACTGAAGCTTTCTTT. Amino acid sequence: CASSLLGTGPTEAFF.

The CDR3 region has the DNA TGTGCCAGCAGCCGGCCGGGACAACAGAGGGGCGGCTACACCTTC. Translation: CASSRPGQQRGGYTF. This chain links TRBV6-5 with TRBJ1-2, with a possible D match to TRBD1 (6 bases). Trimming cost V 6 bases and J 8 bases, with 22 bases left between them. This CDR3 spans 15 amino acids. The germline CDR1 and CDR2 sequences are MNHEY and SVGAGI.

This sequence joins TRBV19 and TRBJ1-5; the match to TRBD1 covers 7 bases. In germline, CDR1 is LNHDA, CDR2 SQIVND (reference sequence). CDR3 length equals 15 residues. V lost 6 bases, J lost 8 bases, and 13 bases stayed unmatched. CDR3 coding DNA: TGTGCCAGTAGAGTTAGGGACAGCGGGGGGGAGCCCCAGCATTTT. The encoded protein is CASRVRDSGGEPQHF.

CDR3 protein: CASSSGVGAEAFF. The DNA for the CDR3 is TGCGCCAGCAGCTCGGGGGTGGGCGCTGAAGCTTTCTTT. The J gene is TRBJ1-1, the V gene TRBV5-1, with D perhaps matching TRBD1 (5 bases). Looked up from germline, CDR1 is SGHRS and CDR2 is YFSETQ. Trimming left V 3 bases short and J 6 bases short, with 12 bases between. The CDR3 contains 13 residues. The variable domain in full, completed from reference TRBV5-1 and TRBJ1-1, reads KAGVTQTPRYLIKTRGQQVTLSCSPISGHRSVSWYQQTPGQGLQFLFEYFSETQRNKGNFPGRFSGRQFSNSRSEMNVSTLELGDSALYLCASSSGVGAEAFFGQGTRLTVV.

This clone was observed a handful of times. CDR3 nucleotides: TGTGCCAGCAGCTTAGGGGGGGAATGGTCACCCCTCCACTTT. Its protein product is CASSLGGEWSPLHF. This chain uses TRBV7-2 with TRBJ1-6; D possibly corresponds to TRBD1 (5 bases). CDR1 and CDR2 (germline): SGHTA, FQGNSA. CDR3 length: 14 residues. V lost 1 base, J lost 10 bases, and 11 bases lay in between.

This clone was detected once. This rearrangement joins TRBV6-5 to TRBJ2-5; D might be TRBD1 (7 bases). Germline assignment: CDR1 MNHEY and CDR2 SVGAGI. The CDR3 spans 16 residues. The V and J ends lost 2 bases and 2 bases respectively, with 15 bases between them. In DNA, the CDR3 is TGTGCCAGCAGTTACACCACTAGCAGGGGGCAAGAGACCCAGTACTTC. Translation gives CASSYTTSRGQETQYF.

The rearrangement joins TRBV7-3 to TRBJ2-2, with 8 bases aligning to TRBD1. The germline V gene encodes CDR1 SGHTA and CDR2 FQGTGA. There are 16 residues in the CDR3. The V gene end was trimmed by 0 bases and the J gene end by 6 bases; junction bases not matched to a gene: 6. This CDR3 is CASSLTADRGAGELFF. The DNA of the CDR3 is TGTGCCAGCAGCTTAACCGCCGACAGGGGCGCCGGGGAGCTGTTTTTT.

V is TRBV6-5 and J is TRBJ2-7, with 7 bases matching TRBD2. This CDR3 is 14 amino acids long. Germline loops: CDR1 MNHEY, CDR2 SVGAGI. Unmatched junction bases numbered 3, after V lost 2 bases and J lost 2 bases. DNA of the CDR3: TGTGCCAGCAGTTACGGGGAGGGAGCCTACGAGCAGTACTTC. Amino acids: CASSYGEGAYEQYF.

The chain couples TRBV18 to TRBJ1-2; the D gene is possibly TRBD1 (6 bases). Per the germline V gene, CDR1 is KGHSH and CDR2 is LQKENI. The CDR3 has 16 amino acids. Trimming removed 3 bases from V and 7 bases from J, with 21 bases in between. This chain's CDR3 is CASSPGLGQLSGGYTF. DNA for the CDR3: TGTGCCAGCTCACCCGGCCTTGGACAGCTTTCGGGTGGCTACACCTTC. Full variable domain (outside the CDR3, taken from reference TRBV18 and TRBJ1-2): NAGVMQNPRHLVRRRGQEARLRCSPMKGHSHVYWYRQLPEEGLKFMVYLQKENIIDESGMPKERFSAEFPKEGPSILRIQQVVRGDSAAYFCASSPGLGQLSGGYTFGSGTRLTVV.

This rearrangement joins TRBV4-1 to TRBJ2-7, with D perhaps TRBD2 (5 bases). Germline-derived CDR1 and CDR2 are MGHRA and YSYEKL. With 4 bases removed from V and 4 bases from J, the gap between germline ends came to 14 bases. This CDR3 comprises 14 residues. The CDR3 spells CASSLGLGRYEQYF. CDR3 nucleotides: TGCGCCAGCAGCCTGGGGTTAGGGAGATACGAGCAGTACTTC.

The rearrangement uses TRBV7-2 and TRBJ1-2, with D possibly TRBD1 on 6 matching bases. CDR1 and CDR2 from the germline V gene are SGHTA and FQGNSA. Deletions cut 3 bases from V and 9 bases from J, with 20 bases between. The CDR3 consists of 15 residues. CDR3 sequence (DNA): TGTGCCAGCAGCTTCGATACTTACTTCGACAGGAGCTACACCTTC. Translating gives CASSFDTYFDRSYTF.

This chain joins TRBV7-4 and TRBJ2-7, with D hard to call. Germline V gene data show CDR1 as SGHVT and CDR2 as SQSDAQ. V shed 1 base and J shed 3 bases, with 7 bases lying between them. The CDR3 is 13 residues long. CDR3 nucleotides: TGTGCCAGCAGCTTAGACAGATACTACGAGCAGTACTTC. This sequence encodes CASSLDRYYEQYF. Combining the CDR3 with reference TRBV7-4 and TRBJ2-7 gives the whole variable domain GAGVSQSPRYKVAKRGRDVALRCDSISGHVTLYWYRQTLGQGSEVLTYSQSDAQRDKSGRPSGRFSAERPERSVSTLKIQRTEQGDSAVYLCASSLDRYYEQYFGPGTRLTVT.

V and J are TRBV2 and TRBJ2-5; 10 bases map to TRBD2. CDR1 is SNHLY, CDR2 FYNNEI, per germline. The CDR3 loop spans 17 amino acids. Trimming took 4 bases from V and 4 from J; bases not matched to a gene: 12. CDR3 DNA sequence: TGTGCCAGCAGTGTTCCCGTCGCTAGCGGGGGTGGAGAGACCCAGTACTTC. Translating it yields CASSVPVASGGGETQYF.

The count of this clone is one. This chain uses TRBV7-2 with TRBJ2-7, with D tentatively TRBD2 (7 bases). Germline lookup yields CDR1 SGHTA and CDR2 FQGNSA. V was pared by 2 bases and J by 2 bases, with 16 bases between. This CDR3 region has 16 residues. The CDR3 protein is CASSLSRRGGTYEQYF. In nucleotides, the CDR3 is TGTGCCAGCAGCTTAAGTCGGAGGGGGGGAACCTACGAGCAGTACTTC.

V and J are TRBV5-6 and TRBJ1-6, with D perhaps TRBD1 (6 bases). Trimming left V 0 bases short and J 6 bases short, with 16 bases between. This CDR3 comprises 17 residues. CDR1 SGHDT and CDR2 YYEEEE come from the germline V gene. The CDR3 loop is CASSLVRTGFINSPLHF. The CDR3 DNA sequence: TGTGCCAGCAGCTTGGTCCGCACAGGGTTTATTAATTCACCCCTCCACTTT.

CDR3 sequence reads: CASARDDAKTATNEKLFF. As DNA, the CDR3 is TGTGCCAGCGCACGAGACGACGCGAAGACAGCAACTAATGAAAAACTGTTTTTT. V usage is TRBV21-1 and J usage is TRBJ1-4; TRBD1 is the table's D call, not checked against the DNA. TRBV21-1 is a documented pseudogene. This CDR3 region has 18 residues.